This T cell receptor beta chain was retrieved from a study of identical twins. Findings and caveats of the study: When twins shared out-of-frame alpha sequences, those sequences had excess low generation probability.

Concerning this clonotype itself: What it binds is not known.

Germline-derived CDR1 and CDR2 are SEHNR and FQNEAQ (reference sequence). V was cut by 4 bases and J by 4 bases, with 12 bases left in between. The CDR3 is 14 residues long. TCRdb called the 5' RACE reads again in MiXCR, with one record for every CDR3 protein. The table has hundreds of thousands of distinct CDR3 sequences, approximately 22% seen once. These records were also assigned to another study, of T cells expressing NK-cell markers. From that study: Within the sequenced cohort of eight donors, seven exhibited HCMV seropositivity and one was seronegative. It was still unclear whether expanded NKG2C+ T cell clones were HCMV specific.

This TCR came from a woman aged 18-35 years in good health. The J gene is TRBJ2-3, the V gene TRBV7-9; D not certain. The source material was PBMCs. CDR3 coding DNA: TGTGCCAGCAGCTACGGACCCACCGCAGATACGCAGTATTTT. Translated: CASSYGPTADTQYF.